Presented here are 15 T cell receptor beta chains from one specimen sequenced in a study of blood T cell repertoires in COVID-19. This table comes from immunoSEQ multiplex PCR, and its TCRdb copy is limited to in-frame clones, with some not included. The sample shows under 140,000 clones, less than 85% of them seen only once. Sequencing used peripheral blood. Every receptor here comes from an elderly woman with acute or convalescent COVID-19.

The V gene is TRBV5-4, the J gene TRBJ2-1, with TRBD2 matching 10 bases. Germline assignment: CDR1 SGHNT and CDR2 YYREEE (reference sequence). The trim removed 4 bases at V and 9 bases at J, leaving 16 bases unmatched. The CDR3 spans 17 residues. CDR3 DNA: TGTGCCAGCAGCGCATTACTAGCGGGGAGGGGCGTCGGTGAGCAGTTCTTC. This codes for CASSALLAGRGVGEQFF.

The chain recombines TRBV28 with TRBJ1-6, with D possibly being TRBD1 (5 bases). The CDR3 extends over 12 amino acids. V lost 8 bases and J 16 bases, leaving 18 bases between the germline ends. Looked up from germline, CDR1 is MDHEN and CDR2 is SYDVKM. The CDR3 loop is CASRDSQPNLHF. CDR3 DNA sequence: TGTGCCAGCCGGGACTCACAACCTAATCTCCACTTT. Supplemented by reference TRBV28 and TRBJ1-6, the full variable domain reads DVKVTQSSRYLVKRTGEKVFLECVQDMDHENMFWYRQDPGLGLRLIYFSYDVKMKEKGDIPEGYSVSREKKERFSLILESASTNQTSMYLCASRDSQPNLHFGNGTRLTVT.

The chain couples TRBV9 to TRBJ1-3; 9 positions match TRBD1. This CDR3 region has 16 residues. V shed 8 bases, J shed 2 bases, and the junction held 11 bases outside the gene matches. Germline V CDR1 and CDR2: SGDLS, YYNGEE. The CDR3: CASGRFTGGTGNTIYF. CDR3 DNA: TGTGCCAGTGGACGGTTTACAGGGGGCACTGGAAACACCATATATTTT. The entire variable domain, with the rest obtained from reference TRBV9 and TRBJ1-3, is as follows: DSGVTQTPKHLITATGQRVTLRCSPRSGDLSVYWYQQSLDQGLQFLIQYYNGEERAKGNILERFSAQQFPDLHSELNLSSLELGDSALYFCASGRFTGGTGNTIYFGEGSWLTVV.

The chain has TRBV10-1 and TRBJ2-7; D might be TRBD2 (11 bases). The CDR3 is made up of 19 amino acids. Germline V CDR1 and CDR2: WNHNN, SYGVQD (reference sequence). V lost 4 bases and J lost 7, with 32 bases in between. CDR3 in DNA: TGCGCCAGCAGTGTCATCCCGGGACAGGGGACTAGCGGTGGATATGAGCAGTACTTC. It codes for CASSVIPGQGTSGGYEQYF.

This clone was seen a handful of times. V usage is TRBV5-1 and J usage is TRBJ1-2; weak D call: TRBD1 (6 bases). Trimming removed 4 bases from V and 4 bases from J, with 17 bases in between. The CDR3 has 15 amino acids. Germline CDR1 reads SGHRS; CDR2 reads YFSETQ. CDR3 in amino acids: CASSAGTPSGYGYTF. CDR3 coding DNA: TGCGCCAGCAGCGCCGGGACACCCTCTGGCTATGGCTACACCTTC.

CDR3 nucleotide sequence: TGTGCCAGCTCACCGGGGACTACCAACAATGAGCAGTTCTTC. Translating gives CASSPGTTNNEQFF. This chain uses TRBV18 with TRBJ2-1; 7 bases are a match to TRBD2. Per the germline V gene, CDR1 is KGHSH and CDR2 is LQKENI. V lost 3 bases, J lost 5 bases, and 4 bases stayed unmatched. The CDR3 sequence is 14 residues long.

The chain combines TRBV7-2 with TRBJ2-1, with TRBD2 identical over 11 bases. With 1 base clipped from V and 4 bases from J, the junction kept 9 bases outside the gene matches. Germline CDR1 SGHTA, CDR2 FQGNSA. This CDR3 contains 18 residues. The CDR3 bases are TGTGCCAGCAGCTTAGTACATGGGGGACTAGCGGATTACAATGAGCAGTTCTTC. Its protein product is CASSLVHGGLADYNEQFF.

The V and J genes are TRBV5-1 and TRBJ1-3; D is ambiguous. The CDR3 is 14 amino acids. Trimming stripped 0 bases from V and 4 bases from J, with 8 bases between. The germline V gene has CDR1 SGHRS and CDR2 YFSETQ. CDR3 bases: TGCGCCAGCAGCTTGGCCGTAGAGGGAAACACCATATATTTT. Translated: CASSLAVEGNTIYF. Filled out from reference TRBV5-1 and TRBJ1-3, the complete variable domain reads KAGVTQTPRYLIKTRGQQVTLSCSPISGHRSVSWYQQTPGQGLQFLFEYFSETQRNKGNFPGRFSGRQFSNSRSEMNVSTLELGDSALYLCASSLAVEGNTIYFGEGSWLTVV.

V usage is TRBV7-9 and J usage is TRBJ2-1, with 7 bases aligning to TRBD1. With 10 bases clipped from V and 5 bases from J, the junction kept 11 bases outside the gene matches. Germline CDR1 and CDR2: SEHNR and FQNEAQ (reference sequence). The CDR3 totals 14 residues. The CDR3 DNA reads as TGTGCCATACAGGCCGGACAGGTAGACAATGAGCAGTTCTTC. Protein sequence: CAIQAGQVDNEQFF. The variable domain in full, with the rest retrieved from reference TRBV7-9 and TRBJ2-1, is DTGVSQNPRHKITKRGQNVTFRCDPISEHNRLYWYRQTLGQGPEFLTYFQNEAQLEKSRLLSDRFSAERPKGSFSTLEIQRTEQGDSAMYLCAIQAGQVDNEQFFGPGTRLTVL.

This chain connects TRBV4-3 to TRBJ2-2; a weak D match, TRBD2 (6 bases). V was cut by 0 bases and J by 6 bases, with 11 bases left in between. CDR1 and CDR2 (germline): LGHNA, YSLEER. The CDR3 spans 15 residues. The CDR3 reads CASSQDLGGAGELFF. The CDR3 region has the DNA TGCGCCAGCAGCCAAGATCTGGGCGGGGCCGGGGAGCTGTTTTTT.

This chain uses TRBV5-4 with TRBJ2-1; 12 nucleotides agree with TRBD2. Germline CDR1 reads SGHNT; CDR2 reads YYREEE (reference sequence). The CDR3 runs 17 residues. Trimming cost V 4 bases and J 4 bases; bases outside gene matches: 9. The CDR3 loop reads CASSPKTSGRGYNEQFF. CDR3 sequence (DNA): TGTGCCAGCAGCCCCAAGACTAGCGGGAGAGGTTACAATGAGCAGTTCTTC.

The genes are TRBV30 and TRBJ1-5; TRBD1 matches at 8 bases. Trimming removed 2 bases from V and 2 bases from J; junction bases left unmatched: 5. Germline loops: CDR1 GTSNPN, CDR2 SVGIG (reference sequence). The CDR3 has 15 residues. CDR3 in DNA: TGTGCCTGGAGTCTCAGGGGGCTGGGCAATCAGCCCCAGCATTTT. This sequence encodes CAWSLRGLGNQPQHF.

This chain links TRBV2 with TRBJ1-2; TRBD1 matches at 9 bases. CDR1 SNHLY and CDR2 FYNNEI come from the germline V gene. J lost 8 bases, V lost 5 bases, and 6 bases had no gene match. The CDR3 has 13 amino acids. The CDR3 region has the DNA TGTGCCAGCAGTCCACAGGGGGCCTCAGGCTACACCTTC. Amino acid sequence: CASSPQGASGYTF.

J is TRBJ2-3 and V is TRBV18; TRBD2 agrees at 14 bases. J lost 3 bases, V lost 5 bases, and 4 bases had no gene match. The CDR3 loop spans 16 amino acids. Germline V CDR1 and CDR2: KGHSH, LQKENI. CDR3: CASSSGTSGSTDTQYF. The CDR3 DNA sequence: TGTGCCAGCTCATCCGGGACTAGCGGGAGTACAGATACGCAGTATTTT.

This clone was detected only once. The chain combines TRBV4-2 with TRBJ2-7, with D perhaps TRBD2 (6 bases). The CDR3 has 16 amino acids. Deletions cut 4 bases from V and 0 bases from J, with 16 bases between. The V gene's germline CDR1 is LGHNA and CDR2 YNFKEQ. The CDR3 nucleotides are TGTGCCAGCAGCCCCGTCCGCGGGACCCACTCCTACGAGCAGTACTTC. Translation gives CASSPVRGTHSYEQYF.